The 19 T cell receptor beta chains reported below all come from one sample, sequenced in a study of cytomegalovirus exposure and HLA in healthy donors. The PCR ran on 60 Vbeta and 13 Jbeta primers. Clones were read by immunoSEQ multiplex PCR, and TCRdb kept only the in-frame ones, dropping some. The repertoire holds around 150,000 clones, around two thirds seen once, with 8% to 13% in the top ten. Input material: PBMCs. All receptors come from a man younger than 45 in good health and CMV-seropositive.

J is TRBJ1-5 and V is TRBV27, with 8 nucleotides matching TRBD1. Unmatched junction bases numbered 9, after V lost 6 bases and J lost 2 bases. Germline assignment: CDR1 MNHEY and CDR2 SMNVEV (reference sequence). The CDR3 has 16 amino acids. This CDR3 reads CASSRGGTGRNQPQHF. The CDR3 region has the DNA TGTGCCAGCAGCCGAGGAGGGACAGGCCGCAATCAGCCCCAGCATTTT.

CDR3 nucleotide sequence: TGTGCCAGCACCCCCGCGGCGGGGACCTACGAGCAGTACTTC. The encoded protein is CASTPAAGTYEQYF. The chain has TRBV2 and TRBJ2-5; D might be TRBD2 (6 bases). Gene TRBJ2-7 matches the end of the DNA better, so the J call may be wrong. This CDR3 spans 14 amino acids. Germline V gene lookup returns CDR1 SNHLY and CDR2 FYNNEI.

This clone was seen a few times. The J gene is TRBJ2-3, the V gene TRBV28, with D perhaps matching TRBD1 (6 bases). Germline loops: CDR1 MDHEN, CDR2 SYDVKM. CDR3 length equals 13 residues. Trimming left V 8 bases short and J 1 base short, with 10 bases between. The CDR3 loop is CASERTGTDTQYF. In DNA form, the CDR3 reads TGTGCCAGCGAGCGGACAGGCACAGATACGCAGTATTTT.

The chain joins TRBV11-3 to TRBJ2-1; tentative D call: TRBD1 (6 bases). This CDR3 has 13 amino acids. Trimming shortened V by 1 base and J by 9 bases, and 10 bases separated the two germline ends. Per germline, CDR1 SGHNT and CDR2 YENEEA. The CDR3 reads CASSLVLGGEQFF. The CDR3 DNA follows: TGTGCCAGCAGCTTAGTGCTAGGGGGTGAGCAGTTCTTC.

The chain carries TRBV7-9 and TRBJ1-1; TRBD1 matches 7 bases. Germline CDR1 is SEHNR and CDR2 is FQNEAQ (reference sequence). CDR3 length equals 15 residues. Trimming cost V 5 bases and J 0 bases; bases outside gene matches: 6. The CDR3 protein is CASSRRDSLNTEAFF. CDR3 DNA sequence: TGTGCCAGCAGCCGCCGGGACAGCCTGAACACTGAAGCTTTCTTT.

A single count supports this clone. The gene calls are TRBV9 and TRBJ2-1; 7 bases match TRBD1. V trimming: 3 bases; J trimming: 3 bases; junction bases outside the gene matches: 6. This CDR3 region has 15 residues. From germline, CDR1 is SGDLS and CDR2 YYNGEE. The CDR3 nucleotides read TGTGCCAGCAGCGGCCGGGACAGACACTACAATGAGCAGTTCTTC. Translating gives CASSGRDRHYNEQFF.

This clone was found a few times. The chain has TRBV10-2 and TRBJ1-5; tentatively, D is TRBD1 (6 bases). The germline gives CDR1 WSHSY, CDR2 SAAADI. V lost 7 bases and J 5 bases, leaving 12 bases between the germline ends. The CDR3 is 13 amino acids. The CDR3 nucleotides are TGCGCCAGCACAGACAGGCTCGATCAGCCCCAGCATTTT. Residues: CASTDRLDQPQHF.

CDR3: CASVSQGDYGYTF. The CDR3, as DNA: TGTGCCAGTGTTTCTCAGGGGGATTATGGCTACACCTTC. The chain employs TRBV19 and TRBJ1-2; 7 bases agree with TRBD1. The trim removed 8 bases at V and 5 bases at J, leaving 8 bases unmatched. CDR1 is LNHDA, CDR2 SQIVND, per germline (reference sequence). The length of the CDR3 is 13 residues. Using reference TRBV19 and TRBJ1-2 for the parts outside the CDR3, the full variable domain is DGGITQSPKYLFRKEGQNVTLSCEQNLNHDAMYWYRQDPGQGLRLIYYSQIVNDFQKGDIAEGYSVSREKKESFPLTVTSAQKNPTAFYLCASVSQGDYGYTFGSGTRLTVV.

This clone has only a few counts. The J gene is TRBJ2-1, the V gene TRBV5-1; TRBD1 matches 7 bases. V lost 4 bases, J lost 6 bases, and 10 bases stayed unmatched. This CDR3 comprises 15 residues. Germline CDR1 SGHRS, CDR2 YFSETQ. The CDR3 sequence is CASSPRTGGGNEQFF. DNA for the CDR3: TGCGCCAGCAGCCCAAGGACAGGAGGAGGCAATGAGCAGTTCTTC.

The rearrangement joins TRBV10-3 to TRBJ1-2; D remains unclear. This CDR3 region has 11 residues. Between the trimmed V and J ends, which lost 3 bases and 7 bases, there was a span of 6 bases. Germline V gene sequence: CDR1 ENHRY, CDR2 SYGVKD. The CDR3 loop reads CAISDDSGYTF. The CDR3, as DNA: TGTGCCATCAGTGACGATAGTGGCTACACCTTC.

The chain is built from TRBV19 and TRBJ1-5, with 9 bases matching TRBD1. The CDR3 consists of 16 residues. The V gene end was trimmed by 3 bases and the J gene end by 3 bases; junction bases not matched to a gene: 6. CDR1 LNHDA and CDR2 SQIVND come from the germline V gene (reference sequence). The CDR3, as DNA: TGTGCCAGTAGTATTCTGGGACAGGGTATCAATCAGCCCCAGCATTTT. Its translation is CASSILGQGINQPQHF.

The rearrangement links TRBV9 to TRBJ2-1, with unresolved D. V gave up 0 bases and J gave up 5 bases, with 9 bases separating them. Per the germline V gene, CDR1 is SGDLS and CDR2 is YYNGEE. The CDR3 contains 14 residues. The CDR3 reads CASSVVEANNEQFF. CDR3 in DNA: TGTGCCAGCAGCGTAGTTGAAGCTAACAATGAGCAGTTCTTC.

This sequence joins TRBV19 and TRBJ2-7, with D possibly matching TRBD2 (6 bases). CDR3 size: 14 residues. Trimming stripped 3 bases from V and 2 bases from J, with 11 bases between. In germline, CDR1 is LNHDA, CDR2 SQIVND (reference sequence). The CDR3 spells CASSIQGLTYEQYF. The CDR3 nucleotides read TGTGCCAGTAGTATTCAGGGACTGACCTACGAGCAGTACTTC.

The chain recombines TRBV6-5 with TRBJ2-3; unclear D gene. CDR3 length: 13 residues. Trimming removed 2 bases from V and 5 bases from J, with 8 bases in between. Germline assignment: CDR1 MNHEY and CDR2 SVGAGI. The CDR3 coding sequence is TGTGCCAGCAGTTACCGGTCCGGAGATACGCAGTATTTT. Protein sequence: CASSYRSGDTQYF.

The V gene is TRBV19, the J gene TRBJ1-1, with D possibly TRBD1 on 5 matching bases. Looked up from germline, CDR1 is LNHDA and CDR2 is SQIVND (reference sequence). Trimming left V 3 bases short and J 5 bases short, with 10 bases between. The CDR3 has 13 amino acids. Here the CDR3 reads CASSITPGTEAFF. The DNA for the CDR3 is TGTGCCAGTAGTATTACGCCAGGGACTGAAGCTTTCTTT.

This rearrangement joins TRBV6-1 to TRBJ1-5, with 7 bases identical to TRBD1. With 4 bases clipped from V and 1 base from J, the junction kept 4 bases outside the gene matches. This CDR3 comprises 15 residues. Germline lookup yields CDR1 MNHNS and CDR2 SASEGT. The DNA for the CDR3 is TGTGCCAGCAGTGGACAGGGCCTAAGCAATCAGCCCCAGCATTTT. This sequence encodes CASSGQGLSNQPQHF.

The J gene is TRBJ1-1, the V gene TRBV5-6; TRBD1 might be the D (5 bases). Germline V gene lookup returns CDR1 SGHDT and CDR2 YYEEEE. Trimming shortened V by 4 bases and J by 7 bases, and 20 bases separated the two germline ends. There are 15 residues in the CDR3. This CDR3 is CASSPAVGGSIEAFF. The CDR3 coding sequence is TGTGCCAGCAGCCCGGCGGTCGGGGGGAGTATTGAAGCTTTCTTT.

The chain recombines TRBV27 with TRBJ2-7; TRBD2 matches at 8 bases. This CDR3 is built from 13 residues. The V segment lost 0 bases and the J segment 6 bases; nucleotides outside the gene matches: 1. Germline assignment: CDR1 MNHEY and CDR2 SMNVEV (reference sequence). The CDR3 region has the DNA TGTGCCAGCAGTTTATCCCGGGAGGGCGAGCAGTACTTC. It encodes CASSLSREGEQYF.

DNA of the CDR3: TGCGCCAGCAGTACGACAGGGGGTTCGGAGACCCAGTACTTC. This codes for CASSTTGGSETQYF. The chain couples TRBV10-2 to TRBJ2-5; 9 positions agree with TRBD1. This CDR3 has 14 amino acids. Trimming removed 5 bases from V and 5 bases from J; junction bases left unmatched: 6. In germline, CDR1 is WSHSY, CDR2 SAAADI.